This TCR beta chain was sequenced during a study of shared clonotypes between healthy human individuals. For this clone: The antigen is not known.

Investigators spread the genomic DNA of each subset evenly over several immunoSEQ plates. Assay: immunoSEQ multiplex PCR; the TCRdb copy retains only in-frame clones and omits some. Of about 2 million clones in the sample, 90% to 95% were seen once. Regarding the study as a whole: A handful of donors shared around 5.2% of their naive CD4 clonotypes. Rarefaction showed that sequencing of sorted subsets was incomplete (despite large depth). Sequencing depth was a factor that was expected to affect clonotype sharing among donors.

The germline gives CDR1 WNHNN, CDR2 SYGVQD (reference sequence). V lost 0 bases, J lost 3 bases, and 12 bases lay in between. CDR3 size: 15 residues. This clonotype originated in a man between 18 and 29 years old in good health. V gene TRBV10-1 combines with J gene TRBJ2-7, with TRBD1 as a possible D gene (6 bases). The sample taken for sequencing was naive CD4+ T cells sorted from blood. This sample's subset: CD45RA+ positively selected. The CDR3 sequence: CASSESGGQFYEQYF. The CDR3 region has the DNA TGCGCCAGCAGTGAGTCGGGTGGACAGTTCTACGAGCAGTACTTC.